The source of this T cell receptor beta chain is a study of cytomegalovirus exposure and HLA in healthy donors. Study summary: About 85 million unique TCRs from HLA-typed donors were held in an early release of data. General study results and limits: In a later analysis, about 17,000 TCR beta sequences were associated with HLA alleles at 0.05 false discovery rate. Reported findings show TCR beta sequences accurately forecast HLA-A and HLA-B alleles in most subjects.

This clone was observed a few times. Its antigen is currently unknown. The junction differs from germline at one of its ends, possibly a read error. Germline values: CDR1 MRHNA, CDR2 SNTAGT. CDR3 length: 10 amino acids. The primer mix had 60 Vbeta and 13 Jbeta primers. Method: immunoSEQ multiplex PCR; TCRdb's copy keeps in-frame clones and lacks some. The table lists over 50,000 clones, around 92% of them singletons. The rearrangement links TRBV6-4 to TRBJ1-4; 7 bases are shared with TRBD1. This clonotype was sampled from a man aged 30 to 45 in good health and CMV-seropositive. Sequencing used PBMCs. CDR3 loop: CASSGQGFVF. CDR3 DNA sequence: TGTGCCAGCAGTGGACAGGGTTTTGTTTTT.